The 8 T cell receptor beta chains listed next were all sequenced from one sample in a study of neurological immune-mediated disorders. TCRdb processed the 5' RACE reads anew with MiXCR; each CDR3 protein has one entry. The sample lists around 10,000 distinct CDR3 sequences; 21% were seen once. Material: CD8+ T cells from blood. The receptors here all came from a woman aged 55-69 years with HTLV-1-associated myelopathy (HAM/TSP).

This clonotype has ten or more counts. This chain joins TRBV5-6 and TRBJ2-3, with 10 bases identical to TRBD1. Trimming at V came to 3 bases and at J to 1 base, leaving 11 bases not matched to a gene. CDR3 length: 18 amino acids. Germline V gene sequence: CDR1 SGHDT, CDR2 YYEEEE. This chain's CDR3 is CASSSAYSGTGGTDTQYF. The CDR3 DNA reads as TGTGCCAGCAGCTCCGCTTATTCCGGGACAGGGGGCACAGATACGCAGTATTTT.

This sequence joins TRBV5-5 and TRBJ2-7; TRBD1 aligns across 8 bases. V gave up 5 bases and J gave up 2 bases; unmatched junction bases: 3. Per germline, CDR1 SGHKS and CDR2 YYEKEE (reference sequence). This CDR3 has 13 amino acids. CDR3 sequence (DNA): TGTGCCAGCAGACAGGGGGTAACCTACGAGCAGTACTTC. Protein product: CASRQGVTYEQYF.

This clonotype was detected ten times or more. The chain is built from TRBV20-1 and TRBJ2-1, with TRBD2 matching over 7 bases. Germline trimming cut 3 bases from V and 0 bases from J; bases unmatched to any gene: 8. The CDR3 spans 16 residues. Germline V gene data show CDR1 as DFQATT and CDR2 as SNEGSKA (reference sequence). Written as DNA, the CDR3 is TGCAGTGCTAGTCCAAGCGGGGTGAGCTCCTACAATGAGCAGTTCTTC. Its translation is CSASPSGVSSYNEQFF.

The rearrangement joins TRBV15 to TRBJ2-7; D perhaps matches TRBD1 (6 bases). CDR1 and CDR2 from the germline V gene are LNHNV and YYDKDF (reference sequence). This CDR3 has 14 amino acids. V lost 2 bases and J 4 bases, leaving 12 bases between the germline ends. CDR3 bases: TGTGCCACCAGCAGAAAGAGGCAGGGGTACGAGCAGTACTTC. As protein: CATSRKRQGYEQYF. Filled out from reference TRBV15 and TRBJ2-7, the complete variable domain reads DAMVIQNPRYQVTQFGKPVTLSCSQTLNHNVMYWYQQKSSQAPKLLFHYYDKDFNNEADTPDNFQSRRPNTSFCFLDIRSPGLGDTAMYLCATSRKRQGYEQYFGPGTRLTVT.

This clonotype was picked up many times. This chain connects TRBV4-1 to TRBJ1-1; D is uncertain. The CDR3 is made up of 13 amino acids. Germline loops: CDR1 MGHRA, CDR2 YSYEKL. V was trimmed by 1 base and J by 7 bases, leaving 10 bases between them. The CDR3 loop is CASSQARQNEAFF. The CDR3, as DNA: TGCGCCAGCAGCCAAGCGCGTCAGAATGAAGCTTTCTTT.

This clonotype has a count of ten or more. The chain is built from TRBV20-1 and TRBJ1-2; D is possibly TRBD1 (6 bases). This CDR3 has 13 residues. Germline assignment: CDR1 DFQATT and CDR2 SNEGSKA (reference sequence). With 2 bases removed from V and 6 bases from J, the gap between germline ends came to 13 bases. As DNA, the CDR3 is TGCAGTGCTAGACGGATGGACAGTAATGGCTACACCTTC. Protein: CSARRMDSNGYTF.

This rearrangement joins TRBV6-6 to TRBJ2-7, with 7 bases matching TRBD1. Germline V lookup: CDR1 MNHNY, CDR2 SVGAGI (reference sequence). With 2 bases clipped from V and 4 bases from J, the junction kept 2 bases outside the gene matches. The CDR3 has 13 amino acids. This chain's CDR3 is CASSYRQGYEQYF. The CDR3 DNA reads TGTGCCAGCAGTTACCGACAGGGTTACGAGCAGTACTTC.

This clonotype was counted many times. V is TRBV9 and J is TRBJ1-2, with D unclear. Trimming took 4 bases from V and 0 from J, leaving 13 bases between them. Germline V CDR1 and CDR2: SGDLS, YYNGEE. The CDR3 spans 15 residues. The CDR3 nucleotides read TGTGCCAGCAGCCCAACGGGAGTTTCTAACTATGGCTACACCTTC. It yields the protein CASSPTGVSNYGYTF.